The entry below gives a single TCR beta chain sequence along with its context. This receptor's antigen is unknown. No much larger clone is present one base from it, and per-base qualities are unavailable. This sample was included in a study of shared clonotypes between healthy human individuals (TCRdb year 2020). Concerning the study at large: The cohort comprised two women and three men aged 18 to 49 years. For each donor, CD4 naive and CD4 memory were each run on three plates, CD8 naive on two plates, and CD8 memory on one plate. To estimate repertoire size and how much clonotype sharing occurs between individuals, the study deeply sequenced the blood TCR repertoires of about five healthy adults. Libraries were prepared and TCR repertoires were sequenced by different laboratories using diverse techniques, in order to increase sequencing depth and limit assay-specific biases. Leukapheresis yielded between about 0.85 and 9 billion PBMCs per donor.

The germline V gene (reference sequence) yields MNHEY for CDR1 and SMNVEV for CDR2. The CDR3 numbers 12 residues from cysteine through phenylalanine. The retained sequence is limited to the CDR3, 36 bases, with the frame set at the first base. CD8 naive samples consisted of CD45RO-negative cells that were positively selected for CCR7, yielding a CD45RA+CCR7+ population without TemRA cells. Donors were healthy HIV-negative adults with no recently reported acute infections or vaccinations. Only Caucasian adults living in Nashville, Tennessee, USA were represented among the donors. Blood was collected by leukapheresis, and PBMCs were isolated by Ficoll-Histopaque density gradient centrifugation and then cryopreserved in liquid nitrogen vapor phase. Analytical flow cytometry was used to check the purity and quantity of each magnetically sorted T cell population. From each sorted fraction, genomic DNA was isolated and quantified by UV absorbance on a Nanodrop 2000c.

General findings and caveats noted by the study authors: Incomplete sequencing was indicated by rarefaction of sorted-subset datasets, despite the large sequencing depth. Clonotypes shared by all four sorted-subset donors showed higher generation probabilities than non-shared clonotypes. Only blood was sampled, and tissue TCR repertoires likely differ from those in blood. Pairwise subsampling indicated that sequencing depth was expected to affect the degree of clonotype sharing among donors. Naive subsets generally had larger estimated clonotype richness than memory subsets. Because the study included a small number of donors, the genetic and exposure-history diversity represented was limited. About 5% of naive CD4, around 3.6% of naive CD8, 2% to 2.5% of memory CD4, and about 0.4% of memory CD8 clonotypes were shared across a few donors.

TCR CDR3 regions were amplified from genomic DNA by multiplex PCR using the deep immunoSEQ assay. Genomic DNA extracted from each cell subset was distributed evenly over all wells of several immunoSEQ 96-well plates, and each plate served as one replicate. Each replicate PCR for sorted subsets received 150 to 250 ng genomic DNA, equal to roughly 30,000 T cell genomes. Purified libraries were measured with a Qubit 3.0 fluorometer, size-checked on a Bioanalyzer 2100, and measured again with the KAPA Library Quantification kit. Every immunoSEQ 96-well plate was sequenced on a separate single-read 150-cycle Illumina NextSeq 550 flow cell. For the original study's pipeline: The immunoSEQ output contained only junctional sequences without quality scores, so filtering could not match that applied to full-length reads. To assign V/J genes and CDR3, sequences were annotated against IMGT germline references using PyIR, a Python wrapper for IgBLAST v1.9. Any read was removed if the V/J assignment was weak (E-value above 1e-6), the CDR3 was missing, or the read contained stop codons, out-of-frame junctions, or ambiguous translated residues. V3J clonotypes were defined by identical inferred V gene, J gene, and CDR3 amino acid sequence. To compute the percentage overlap between repertoires, the number of shared unique clonotypes was divided by the size of the smaller repertoire. Three approaches were used to assess repertoire richness: RTK rarefaction, the Chao1 estimator, and Recon v2.1 estimates of unobserved clonotypes. Generation probabilities were computed with OLGA for all TCRbeta clonotypes obtained by the gDNA method from a handful of donors. TCRdb holds this immuneACCESS table with in-frame rearrangements only. Some clones are missing; in checked studies, unresolved V genes explain under half, and the rest has no known cause. The V and J calls and clone size were taken over from that table, and D and trimming were inferred from the DNA. Recorded for this sample are about 2.2 million clones; around 95% of them occurred a single time. The top ten clones comprise around 1.7% of the sample.

Sequencing was performed on naive CD8+ T cells from PBMCs. Sample cell subset or site, as interpreted from the label and publication: CD45RA+CCR7+. This clonotype was obtained from a man aged 18-30 years in good health. Some clones in this sample may be carry-over from other donors' samples. The sequence links TRBV27 to TRBJ2-5; the D gene is possibly TRBD1, with 6 bases matching. The DNA end is more similar to TRBJ2-7, so the J call may be wrong. CDR3 reads: CASRGGGLEQYF. The bases are TGTGCCAGCAGAGGGGGTGGTCTCGAGCAGTACTTC.